This entry describes one T cell receptor (beta chain). The data derive from a study of blood T cells in healthy people across ages. Together with a sample-barcoded 5' primer, a J-beta primer mix was included in a second PCR lasting about 6 to 11 cycles. TCRdb called the 5' RACE reads again in MiXCR, with one record for every CDR3 protein. The sample lists some 800,000 distinct CDR3 sequences; roughly 44% were seen once. This CDR3 region has 15 residues. With 3 bases removed from V and 1 base from J, the gap between germline ends came to 13 bases. CDR1 is SGHTS and CDR2 is YDEGEE in the germline V gene.

The sequencing sample was made of blood. The rearrangement joins TRBV5-8 to TRBJ2-5; D unclear. This receptor was taken from a man aged 55-75 years in good health. The CDR3 loop is CASSSGRSFQETQYF. DNA for the CDR3: TGTGCCAGCAGCTCCGGACGGTCCTTCCAAGAGACCCAGTACTTC.